This is a list of T cell receptor beta chains from one sample in a study of T cell repertoires in cytomegalovirus infection. From the reads, TCRdb called clonotypes with MiXCR, one entry per CDR3 protein. The table lists approximately 110,000 distinct CDR3 sequences, around 29% of them singletons, with roughly 81% in the top ten. Antigens of these TCRs are unknown. Sequencing used CD8+ T cells from cultured PBMCs, obtained from culture after CMV antigen stimulation. The receptor set was obtained from a human donor in good health (CMV status not recorded). Some clones in this sample may be carry-over from other donors' samples. Each CDR3 is given with its conserved first and last residue. D genes are given only for firm matches. Only part of the rows carry a size: once, few, many, or a class if the clone is expanded.

TRBJ1-2 many TRBV27 TRBD1 TGTGCCAGCAGTCCAAGTTGGACAGGGGCACCATATGGCTACACCTTC CASSPSWTGAPYGYTF
TRBJ1-1 NA TRBV19 NA TGTGCCAGTATCCGGACCAATTCGAACACTGAAGCTTTCTTT CASIRTNSNTEAFF
TRBJ2-3 NA TRBV14 TRBD2 TGTGCCAGCAGCCGAGGGACTAGCGGATGGGCAGATACGCAGTATTTT CASSRGTSGWADTQYF
TRBJ2-2 few TRBV11-3 NA TGTGCCAGCAGCTCCTCTCTTTGGGGGAACACCGGGGAGCTGTTTTTT CASSSSLWGNTGELFF
TRBJ2-1 NA TRBV11-1 TRBD1 TGTGCCAGCAGCTCGGGACAGGGGGTCAGCTCCCACAATGAGCAGTTCTTC CASSSGQGVSSHNEQFF
TRBJ2-1 few TRBV7-8 NA TGTGCCAGCAGCGGGGGACCATACAATGAGCAGTTCTTC CASSGGPYNEQFF
TRBJ2-1 many TRBV4-1 NA TGCGCCAGCAGCCGGGAGGGACAGTATTACAATGAGCAGTTCTTC CASSREGQYYNEQFF
TRBJ2-3 few TRBV27 NA TGTGCCAGCAGACAGGGATTTGGAACAGATACGCAGTATTTT CASRQGFGTDTQYF
TRBJ2-1 few TRBV7-9 NA TGTGCCAGCAGCCCCGGGTGGAATGAGCAGTTCTTC CASSPGWNEQFF
TRBJ2-1 few TRBV15 TRBD2 TGTGCCACCAGCATTAGCGGGGGGCGGTTTGAGCAGTTCTTC CATSISGGRFEQFF
TRBJ1-5 NA TRBV7-9 NA TGTGCCAGCAGCCCGTCGGGACCACTGTATAGCAATCAGCCCCAGCATTTT CASSPSGPLYSNQPQHF
TRBJ2-3 NA TRBV20-1 NA TGCAGTGCTCCTACTCGATGGGCAGATACGCAGTATTTT CSAPTRWADTQYF
TRBJ1-1 NA TRBV2 NA TGTGCCAGCAAGGGGCCTGAAGCTTTCTTT CASKGPEAFF
TRBJ2-1 few TRBV11-2 TRBD2 TGTGCCAGCAGCTCCAATCTAGCGGGGTCCTACAATGAGCAGTTCTTC CASSSNLAGSYNEQFF
TRBJ1-2 NA TRBV7-8 NA TGTGCCAGCAGCTTATATTCGGGGGGCGAAGGCTACACCTTC CASSLYSGGEGYTF
TRBJ1-5 few TRBV4-1 NA TGCGCCAGCAGCCCAGACTCGGGGGGAGGCCAGCCCCAGCATTTT CASSPDSGGGQPQHF
TRBJ2-2 few TRBV2 TRBD1 TGTGCCAGGAGACAGGGGAACACCGGGGAGCTGTTTTTT CARRQGNTGELFF
TRBJ2-5 many TRBV7-9 TRBD2 TGTGCCAGCAGCTTAGTGGGACTAGCGAACTTGGAGACCCAGTACTTC CASSLVGLANLETQYF
TRBJ2-1 NA TRBV15 NA TGTGCCACCAGCTGGCCGCAGGGGAAAGTCAGCAATGAGCAGTTCTTC CATSWPQGKVSNEQFF
TRBJ1-2 NA TRBV2 TRBD1 TGTGCCAGCAGAAAGACGACAGGGTCCCTCTATGGCTACACCTTC CASRKTTGSLYGYTF
TRBJ2-7 few TRBV2 TRBD1 TGTGCCAGCAGTGCTTTGACGGGACAGGGTTCCGAGCAGTACTTC CASSALTGQGSEQYF
TRBJ2-5 many TRBV7-2 NA TGTGCCAGCAGCCTATGGTCCGGAGAGACCCAGTACTTC CASSLWSGETQYF
TRBJ2-3 NA TRBV4-1 NA TGCGCCAGCAGCCTGGCGTGGGAGGGCACAGATACGCAGTATTTT CASSLAWEGTDTQYF
TRBJ2-7 NA TRBV2 NA TGTGCCAGCAGTATCCACAGGGCCAACGAGCAGTACTTC CASSIHRANEQYF
TRBJ1-6 once TRBV15 NA TGTGCCACCAGCAGAGATCAGGGTCTGGATTCACCCCTCCACTTT CATSRDQGLDSPLHF
TRBJ1-5 NA TRBV19 NA TGTGCCAGTAGTATAGCAGGTCAGCCCCAGCATTTT CASSIAGQPQHF
TRBJ2-7 NA TRBV2 NA TGTGCCAGCAGTGACGGAACGGGAAGCTCCTACGAGCAGTACTTC CASSDGTGSSYEQYF
TRBJ2-3 few TRBV3-1 TRBD2 TGTGCCAGCAGCCCTAGCGGGGGACCCACAGATACGCAGTATTTT CASSPSGGPTDTQYF
TRBJ2-2 NA TRBV6-1 TRBD1 TGTGCCAGCCCGACAGGGGAATTGGCCACCGGGGAGCTGTTTTTT CASPTGELATGELFF
TRBJ2-5 many TRBV7-6 TRBD2 TGTGCCAGCAGCTTAGAGCTAGCGGGTCCGGCAGGGGAGACCCAGTACTTC CASSLELAGPAGETQYF
TRBJ2-2 NA TRBV5-5 NA TGTGCCAGCAGCTTGGACAGCAACACCGGGGAGCTGTTTTTT CASSLDSNTGELFF
TRBJ2-7 NA TRBV12-3/TRBV12-4 TRBD1 TGTGCCAGCAGCGAACAGGGGGCCATCTACGAGCAGTACTTC CASSEQGAIYEQYF
TRBJ2-2 many TRBV7-9 NA TGTGCCAGCATCGCCTGGACGGAGAACACCGGGGAGCTGTTTTTT CASIAWTENTGELFF
TRBJ2-1 NA TRBV19 NA TGTGCCAGTAGTATAGATCGCGCCAGGGAAGCCTACAATGAGCAGTTCTTC CASSIDRAREAYNEQFF
TRBJ2-7 NA TRBV2 TRBD1 TGTGCCAGCAGCATCCTACGGACAGGGGGCCCCTACGAGCAGTACTTC CASSILRTGGPYEQYF
TRBJ1-2 NA TRBV19 NA TGTGCCAGTAGTGGGACATCGACTAACTATGGCTACACCTTC CASSGTSTNYGYTF
TRBJ1-3 NA TRBV29-1 NA TGCAGCGTTGAATGGGCAAACTCTGGAAACACCATATATTTT CSVEWANSGNTIYF
TRBJ2-7 NA TRBV7-9 TRBD1 TGTGCCAGCAGCCGACCGGGACAGGGGGTCTTAGAGCAGTACTTC CASSRPGQGVLEQYF
TRBJ2-7 once TRBV7-9 NA TGTGCCAGCAGCTTATCAGCGGAGTCCTACGAGCAGTACTTC CASSLSAESYEQYF
TRBJ2-3 few TRBV6-6 TRBD2 TGTGCCAGCAGTTTACGGGGACTAGCGAGCACAGATACGCAGTATTTT CASSLRGLASTDTQYF
TRBJ2-1 many TRBV6-4 TRBD1 TGTGCCAGCAGTGAATTACCGGGACAGGGGGCGCGGGAGCAGTTCTTC CASSELPGQGAREQFF
TRBJ2-3 NA TRBV27 NA TGTGCCAGCAGTTTGAGCTCCTATGGCACAGATACGCAGTATTTT CASSLSSYGTDTQYF
TRBJ2-7 NA TRBV7-9 NA TGTGCCAGCAGCTTGATAGGACAGTCCTACGAGCAGTACTTC CASSLIGQSYEQYF
TRBJ1-1 many TRBV11-1 NA TGTGCCAGCAGCTTAGTTGCGAACACTGAAGCTTTCTTT CASSLVANTEAFF
TRBJ2-7 few TRBV2 TRBD1 TGTGCCAGCAGTGAGATGACAGGGGGCATCTACGAGCAGTACTTC CASSEMTGGIYEQYF
TRBJ2-5 few TRBV4-1 NA TGCGCCAGCAGCCAATGGGGGGCTGGGAAGACCCAGTACTTC CASSQWGAGKTQYF
TRBJ2-2 NA TRBV15 NA TGTGCCACCAGCGAGAGATGGTCCGGGGAGCTGTTTTTT CATSERWSGELFF
TRBJ2-2 many TRBV7-8 TRBD1 TGTGCCAGCAGCCCCCGGGACAGGTTTAACACCGGGGAGCTGTTTTTT CASSPRDRFNTGELFF
TRBJ1-2 NA TRBV6-5 NA TGTGCCAGCAGCCTTACAACGGGACGGATCTATGGCTACACCTTC CASSLTTGRIYGYTF
TRBJ1-1 NA TRBV20-1 NA TGCAGTGCTAAGGATGGCACTGAAGCTTTCTTT CSAKDGTEAFF
TRBJ1-5 many TRBV7-9 TRBD1 TGTGCCAGCAGCCCGCCGGGACAGGGGGATCAGCCCCAGCATTTT CASSPPGQGDQPQHF
TRBJ2-7 NA TRBV9 NA TGTGCCAGCAGCCCCGAGGGGGGTAGTCGGGAGCAGTACTTC CASSPEGGSREQYF
TRBJ1-4 NA TRBV19 TRBD1 TGTGCCAGTAGTATGTCGGGACAGGGGATGGAACTGTTTTTT CASSMSGQGMELFF
TRBJ1-5 NA TRBV24-1 TRBD1 TGTGCCACCAGTGGCGCAGGGGGGAATCAGCCCCAGCATTTT CATSGAGGNQPQHF
TRBJ2-5 few TRBV25-1 NA TGTGCCAGCAGTGAAGGGGTCTGGATAGGAGGGGAAGAGACCCAGTACTTC CASSEGVWIGGEETQYF
TRBJ2-1 few TRBV24-1 NA TGTGCCACCATCTCCCAACGGGTCGACAATGAGCAGTTCTTC CATISQRVDNEQFF